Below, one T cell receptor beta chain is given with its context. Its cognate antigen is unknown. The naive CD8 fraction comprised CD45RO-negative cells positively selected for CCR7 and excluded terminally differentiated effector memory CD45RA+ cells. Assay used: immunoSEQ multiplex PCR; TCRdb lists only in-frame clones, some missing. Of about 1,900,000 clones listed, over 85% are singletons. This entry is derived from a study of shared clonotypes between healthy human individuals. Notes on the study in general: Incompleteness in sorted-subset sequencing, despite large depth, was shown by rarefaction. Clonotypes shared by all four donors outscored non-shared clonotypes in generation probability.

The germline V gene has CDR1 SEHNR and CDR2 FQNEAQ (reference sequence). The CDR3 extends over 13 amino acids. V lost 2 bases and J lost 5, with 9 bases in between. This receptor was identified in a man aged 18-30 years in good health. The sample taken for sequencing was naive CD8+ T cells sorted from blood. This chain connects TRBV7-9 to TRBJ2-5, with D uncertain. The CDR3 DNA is TGTGCCAGCAGCTTACCCCAGGAGGAGACCCAGTACTTC. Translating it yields CASSLPQEETQYF. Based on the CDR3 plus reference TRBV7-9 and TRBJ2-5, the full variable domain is DTGVSQNPRHKITKRGQNVTFRCDPISEHNRLYWYRQTLGQGPEFLTYFQNEAQLEKSRLLSDRFSAERPKGSFSTLEIQRTEQGDSAMYLCASSLPQEETQYFGPGTRLLVL.